A selection of T cell receptor beta chains follows, all from one sample in a study of beta chain features in type 1 diabetes. Profiled with immunoSEQ multiplex PCR; TCRdb holds only in-frame clones, not every one. The table records about 60,000 clones, roughly three fifths of them present only once. Sequencing was done on a sample of Tregs from blood. The receptors stem from a woman between 18 and 29 years old in good health. CDR3s include the opening cysteine and the closing phenylalanine or tryptophan. The D gene is left open where the match is weak. Clone size is shown for a subset of rows, as once, few, many or a class of expanded clone.

D gene | J gene | clone size | V gene | CDR3 protein | CDR3 DNA
TRBD2 | TRBJ2-1 | . | TRBV9 | CASSVVTSGRNEQFF | TGTGCCAGCAGCGTAGTGACTAGCGGGAGAAATGAGCAGTTCTTC
. | TRBJ1-5 | . | TRBV2 | CASSASVPNQPQHF | TGTGCCAGCAGTGCGAGCGTCCCAAATCAGCCCCAGCATTTT
TRBD2 | TRBJ2-7 | . | TRBV6-1 | CASSSGLAAVYEQYF | TGTGCCAGCAGCTCGGGACTAGCGGCGGTCTACGAGCAGTACTTC
. | TRBJ2-3 | . | TRBV25-1 | CATAPTGGGPTDTQYF | TGTGCCACCGCCCCCACCGGAGGGGGCCCGACAGATACGCAGTATTTT
TRBD1 | TRBJ2-1 | . | TRBV29-1 | CSVYPGQYNEQFF | TGCAGCGTGTACCCGGGACAGTACAATGAGCAGTTCTTC
TRBD2 | TRBJ2-3 | once | TRBV4-1 | CASSLTWTSGGAVSTDTQYF | TGCGCCAGCAGCCTAACCTGGACTAGCGGGGGGGCGGTTAGCACAGATACGCAGTATTTT
. | TRBJ1-5 | . | TRBV6-1 | CASSEGLAQHF | TGTGCCAGCAGTGAAGGGTTAGCCCAGCATTTT
. | TRBJ2-2 | . | TRBV7-8 | CASTPGTLNTGELFF | TGTGCCAGCACCCCAGGAACCCTTAACACCGGGGAGCTGTTTTTT
. | TRBJ2-3 | . | TRBV29-1 | CSGGVDTQYF | TGCAGCGGGGGGGTAGATACGCAGTATTTT
. | TRBJ1-5 | . | TRBV9 | CASSVSGFYNQPQHF | TGTGCCAGCAGCGTTTCGGGTTTTTACAATCAGCCCCAGCATTTT